The entry below describes one T cell receptor (beta chain). Its matching antigen is unknown. V was clipped by 6 bases and J by 1 base, with 12 bases between them. The CDR3 runs to 14 residues. The V gene's germline CDR1 is MNHEY and CDR2 SMNVEV (reference sequence). This sample is drawn from a study of cytomegalovirus exposure and HLA in healthy donors. Study conclusions and caveats: Rare TCR sequences dominated, though some public TCRs recurred in many donors. With further analysis later on, most CMV-associated TCR beta chains appeared HLA-restricted.

A multiplex PCR was run with 60 Vbeta primers and 13 Jbeta primers. Using immunoSEQ multiplex PCR, the repertoire was profiled, and TCRdb retains in-frame clones only, with some absent. The repertoire holds 150,000 to 200,000 clones, with more than 60% as singletons. The V and J genes are TRBV27 and TRBJ1-1; the D gene is possibly TRBD1 (6 bases). The sample consisted of PBMCs. The receptor comes from a woman aged 55 to 70 in good health and CMV-seropositive. DNA of the CDR3: TGTGCCAGCAGGACCCCAGGGGCGAACACTGAAGCTTTCTTT. This codes for CASRTPGANTEAFF.